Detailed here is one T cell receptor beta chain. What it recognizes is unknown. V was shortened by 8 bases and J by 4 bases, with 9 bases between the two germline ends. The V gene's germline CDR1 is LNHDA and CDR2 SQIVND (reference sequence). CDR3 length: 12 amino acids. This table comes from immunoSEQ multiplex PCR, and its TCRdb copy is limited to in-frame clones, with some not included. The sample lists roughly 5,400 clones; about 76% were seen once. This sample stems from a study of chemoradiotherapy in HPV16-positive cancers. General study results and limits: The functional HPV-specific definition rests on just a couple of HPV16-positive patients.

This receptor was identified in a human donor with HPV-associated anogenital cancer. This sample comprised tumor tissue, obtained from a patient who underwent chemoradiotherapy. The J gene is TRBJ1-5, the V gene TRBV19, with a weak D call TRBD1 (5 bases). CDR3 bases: TGTGCCAGTTCCGGGGGGAATCAGCCCCAGCATTTT. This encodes CASSGGNQPQHF. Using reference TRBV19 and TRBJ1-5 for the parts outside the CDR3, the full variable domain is DGGITQSPKYLFRKEGQNVTLSCEQNLNHDAMYWYRQDPGQGLRLIYYSQIVNDFQKGDIAEGYSVSREKKESFPLTVTSAQKNPTAFYLCASSGGNQPQHFGDGTRLSIL.